This TCR beta chain was recorded in a study of T cell changes during pregnancy in multiple sclerosis (dated by TCRdb to between 2018 and 2021). Study-level background: The study examined how the T cell repertoire changed over the course of pregnancy in women with multiple sclerosis.

On this clone itself: Which antigen it targets is not known. Base qualities are missing; no much larger clone stands one base away.

From the cysteine up to the phenylalanine, the CDR3 has a length of 11 residues. The only DNA kept is the CDR3, 33 bases in frame from the first base. The V end loses 6 bases and the J end loses 5 bases, and a stretch of 7 bases separates them. The germline V gene yields SNHLY for CDR1 and FYNNEI for CDR2. The library was generated by the immunoSEQ multiplex PCR assay. TCRdb limited this immuneACCESS table to in-frame rearrangements with V and J called. A share of clones is missing; checked studies link under half to unresolved V genes, and the rest is unexplained. This sample lists under 100,000 clones; around 90% were detected once. Under 2% of the sample rests with the top ten.

The chain joins TRBV2 to TRBJ1-1; the D gene remains uncertain. This receptor was taken from a female donor in good health, enrolled as a control in a pregnancy study. Material: peripheral blood, obtained in the first trimester of pregnancy. The nucleotide sequence is given as TGTGCCAGCAGGCTAGGTACTGAAGCTTTCTTT. Its translation is CASRLGTEAFF.